This T cell receptor beta chain comes out of a study of blood T cell repertoires in COVID-19. At the level of the study: Samples representing acute and convalescent COVID-19 were sourced from the United States, Italy and Spain. T cells, B-cell-depleted T cells, or PBMCs supplied cDNA or gDNA.

Germline values: CDR1 SGHRS, CDR2 YFSETQ. The ends lost 0 bases at V and 5 bases at J; junction bases unmatched: 11. The CDR3 spans 18 residues. Authors' processing steps: By means of reference gene primer amplification, nucleated cell counts were estimated. Some clones are missing from TCRdb's copy, which holds only in-frame ones; the method was immunoSEQ multiplex PCR. V, J and clone size are taken as reported in that table, and D and trimming were inferred from the DNA itself. The sample lists roughly 80,000 clones, over 75% occurring once. The source is a human donor in a cohort sampled during active COVID-19. The chain carries TRBV5-1 and TRBJ2-3; 11 bases agree with TRBD2. Sequenced: peripheral blood. The CDR3 region has the DNA TGCGCCAGCAGCTTGGAGGGTAGCGGGGGGGCCGGACAAGATACGCAGTATTTT. Translated: CASSLEGSGGAGQDTQYF.